The T cell receptor beta chain under discussion was sequenced for a study of blood T cell repertoires in COVID-19. The ends were cut back, 3 bases at V and 2 bases at J, with 7 bases in the middle. CDR3 length equals 13 residues. In the original workflow: Estimates of nucleated cell counts were drawn from the amplification of reference gene primers. Produced via immunoSEQ multiplex PCR; TCRdb's table is partial and in-frame only. That table furnishes V, J and clone size, whereas the DNA furnished D and trimming. Found here are about 160,000 clones, about three quarters of them singletons; the top ten hold approximately 8%.

The V call is TRBV12-3 or TRBV12-4, the J call TRBJ2-5; D remains unclear. The receptor comes from a man aged 60-69 years with acute or convalescent COVID-19. The sequenced material came from peripheral blood. The CDR3 DNA follows: TGTGCCAGCAGTTTGCACACGCAAGAGACCCAGTACTTC. Translation: CASSLHTQETQYF.